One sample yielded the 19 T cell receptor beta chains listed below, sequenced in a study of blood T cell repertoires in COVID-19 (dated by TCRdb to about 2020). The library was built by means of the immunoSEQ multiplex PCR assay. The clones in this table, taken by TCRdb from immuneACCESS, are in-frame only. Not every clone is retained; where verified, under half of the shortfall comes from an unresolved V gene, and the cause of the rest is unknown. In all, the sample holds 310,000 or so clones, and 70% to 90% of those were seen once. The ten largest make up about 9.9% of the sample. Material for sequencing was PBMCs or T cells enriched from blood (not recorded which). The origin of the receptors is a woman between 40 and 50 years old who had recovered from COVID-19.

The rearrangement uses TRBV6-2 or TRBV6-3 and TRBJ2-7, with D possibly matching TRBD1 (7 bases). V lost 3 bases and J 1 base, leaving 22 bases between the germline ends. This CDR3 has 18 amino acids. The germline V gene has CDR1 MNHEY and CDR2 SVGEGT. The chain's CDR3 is CASSYRAAGQYLSYEQYF. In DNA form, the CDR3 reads TGTGCCAGCAGTTATCGAGCTGCGGGACAGTACTTATCCTACGAGCAGTACTTC.

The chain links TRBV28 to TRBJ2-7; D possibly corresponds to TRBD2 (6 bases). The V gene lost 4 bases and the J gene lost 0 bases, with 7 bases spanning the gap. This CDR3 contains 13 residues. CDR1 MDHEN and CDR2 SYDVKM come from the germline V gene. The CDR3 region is CASSSGLSYEQYF. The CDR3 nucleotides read TGTGCCAGCAGTTCGGGACTCTCCTACGAGCAGTACTTC. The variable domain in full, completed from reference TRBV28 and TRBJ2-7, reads DVKVTQSSRYLVKRTGEKVFLECVQDMDHENMFWYRQDPGLGLRLIYFSYDVKMKEKGDIPEGYSVSREKKERFSLILESASTNQTSMYLCASSSGLSYEQYFGPGTRLTVT.

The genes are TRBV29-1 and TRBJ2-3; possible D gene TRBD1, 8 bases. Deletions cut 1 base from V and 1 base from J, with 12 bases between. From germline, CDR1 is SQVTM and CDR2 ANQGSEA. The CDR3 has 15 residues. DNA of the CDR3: TGCAGCGTTGAAGGGGGGGGACAGGGCACAGATACGCAGTATTTT. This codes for CSVEGGGQGTDTQYF.

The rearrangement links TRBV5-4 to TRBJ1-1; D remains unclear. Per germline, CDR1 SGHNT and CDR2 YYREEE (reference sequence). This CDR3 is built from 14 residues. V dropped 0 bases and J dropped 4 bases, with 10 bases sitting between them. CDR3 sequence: CASSLGASGTEAFF. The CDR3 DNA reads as TGTGCCAGCAGCTTGGGGGCCTCCGGCACTGAAGCTTTCTTT.

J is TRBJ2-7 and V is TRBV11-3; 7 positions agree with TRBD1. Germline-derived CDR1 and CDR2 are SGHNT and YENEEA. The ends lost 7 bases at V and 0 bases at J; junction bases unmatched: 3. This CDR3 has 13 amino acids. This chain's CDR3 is CASKTGASYEQYF. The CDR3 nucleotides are TGTGCCAGCAAAACAGGGGCCTCCTACGAGCAGTACTTC.

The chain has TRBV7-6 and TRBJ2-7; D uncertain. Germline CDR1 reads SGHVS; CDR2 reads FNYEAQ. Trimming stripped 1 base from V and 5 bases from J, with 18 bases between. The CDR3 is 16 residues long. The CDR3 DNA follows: TGTGCCAGCAGCTTAGGGCCCGTTTCCTCGTCCGACGAGCAGTACTTC. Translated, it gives CASSLGPVSSSDEQYF. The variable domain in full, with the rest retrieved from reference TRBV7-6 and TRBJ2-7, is GAGVSQSPRYKVTKRGQDVALRCDPISGHVSLYWYRQALGQGPEFLTYFNYEAQQDKSGLPNDRFSAERPEGSISTLTIQRTEQRDSAMYRCASSLGPVSSSDEQYFGPGTRLTVT.

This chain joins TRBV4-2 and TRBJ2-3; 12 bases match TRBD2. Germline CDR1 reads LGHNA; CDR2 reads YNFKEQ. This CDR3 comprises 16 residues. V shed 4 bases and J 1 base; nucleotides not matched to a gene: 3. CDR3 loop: CASSPSSGRGTDTQYF. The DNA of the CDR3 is TGTGCCAGCAGCCCTTCTAGCGGGAGGGGCACAGATACGCAGTATTTT.

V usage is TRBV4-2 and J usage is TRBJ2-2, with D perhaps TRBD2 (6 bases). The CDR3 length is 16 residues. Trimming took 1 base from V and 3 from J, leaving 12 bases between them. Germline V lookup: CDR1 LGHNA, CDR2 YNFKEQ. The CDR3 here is CASSQAGEWDTGELFF. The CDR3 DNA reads TGTGCCAGCAGCCAAGCGGGAGAATGGGACACCGGGGAGCTGTTTTTT.

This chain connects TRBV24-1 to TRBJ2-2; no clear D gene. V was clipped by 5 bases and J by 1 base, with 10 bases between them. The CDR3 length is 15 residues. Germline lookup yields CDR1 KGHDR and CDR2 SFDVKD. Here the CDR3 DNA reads TGTGCCACCAGTGGTGAACAGATGAACACCGGGGAGCTGTTTTTT. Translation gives CATSGEQMNTGELFF.

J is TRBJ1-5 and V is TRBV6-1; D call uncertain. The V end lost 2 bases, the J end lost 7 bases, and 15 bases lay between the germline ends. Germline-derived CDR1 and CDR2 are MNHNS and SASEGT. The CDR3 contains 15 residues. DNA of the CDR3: TGTGCCAGCAGTGAATTCGGGGATTTCGGGCAGCCCCAGCATTTT. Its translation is CASSEFGDFGQPQHF.

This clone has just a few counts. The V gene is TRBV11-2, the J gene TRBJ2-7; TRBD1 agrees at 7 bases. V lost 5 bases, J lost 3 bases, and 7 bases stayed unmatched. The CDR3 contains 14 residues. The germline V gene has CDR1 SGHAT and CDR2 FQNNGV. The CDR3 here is CASSPDRERYEQYF. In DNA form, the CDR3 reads TGTGCCAGCAGCCCCGACAGGGAGCGCTACGAGCAGTACTTC.

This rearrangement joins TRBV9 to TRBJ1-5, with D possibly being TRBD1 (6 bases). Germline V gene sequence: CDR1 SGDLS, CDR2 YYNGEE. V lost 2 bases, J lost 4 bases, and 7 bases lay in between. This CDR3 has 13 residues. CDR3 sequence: CASSVGQNQPQHF. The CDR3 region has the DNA TGTGCCAGCAGCGTTGGACAGAATCAGCCCCAGCATTTT.

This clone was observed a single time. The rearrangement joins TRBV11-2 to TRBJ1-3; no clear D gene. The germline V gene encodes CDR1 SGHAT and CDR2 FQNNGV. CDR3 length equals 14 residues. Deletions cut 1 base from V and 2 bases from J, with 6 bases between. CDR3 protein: CASSLGWPGNTIYF. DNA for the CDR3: TGTGCCAGCAGCTTAGGCTGGCCTGGAAACACCATATATTTT.

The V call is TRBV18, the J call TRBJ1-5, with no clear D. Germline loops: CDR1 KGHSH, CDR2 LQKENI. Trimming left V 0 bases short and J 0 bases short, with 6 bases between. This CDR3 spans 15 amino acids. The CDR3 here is CASSPPGDSNQPQHF. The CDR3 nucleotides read TGTGCCAGCTCACCACCGGGAGATAGCAATCAGCCCCAGCATTTT.

The CDR3 coding sequence is TGTGCCTGGAGTGCAGGGTGGGGCACTGAAGCTTTCTTT. This gives the protein CAWSAGWGTEAFF. V usage is TRBV30 and J usage is TRBJ1-1; TRBD1 might be the D (5 bases). This CDR3 comprises 13 residues. With 1 base removed from V and 4 bases from J, the gap between germline ends came to 10 bases. CDR1 is GTSNPN, CDR2 SVGIG, per germline (reference sequence).

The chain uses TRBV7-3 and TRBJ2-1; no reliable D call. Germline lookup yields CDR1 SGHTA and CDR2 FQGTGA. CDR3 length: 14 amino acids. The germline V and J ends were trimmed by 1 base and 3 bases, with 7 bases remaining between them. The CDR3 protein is CASSLNSLYNEQFF. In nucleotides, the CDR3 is TGTGCCAGCAGCTTAAATTCCCTCTACAATGAGCAGTTCTTC.

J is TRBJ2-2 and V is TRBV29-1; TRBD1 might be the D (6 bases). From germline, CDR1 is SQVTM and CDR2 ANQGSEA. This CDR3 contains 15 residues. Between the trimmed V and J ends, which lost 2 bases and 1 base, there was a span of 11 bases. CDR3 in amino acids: CSVESLGGNTGELFF. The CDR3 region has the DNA TGCAGCGTTGAATCCCTAGGGGGGAACACCGGGGAGCTGTTTTTT.

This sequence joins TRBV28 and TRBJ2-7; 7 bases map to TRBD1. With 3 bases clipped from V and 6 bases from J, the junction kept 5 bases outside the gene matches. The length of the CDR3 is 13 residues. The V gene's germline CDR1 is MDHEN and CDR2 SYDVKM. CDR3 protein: CASSFPNRGEQYF. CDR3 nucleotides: TGTGCCAGCAGTTTCCCAAACAGGGGCGAGCAGTACTTC. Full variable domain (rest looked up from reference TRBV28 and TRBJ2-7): DVKVTQSSRYLVKRTGEKVFLECVQDMDHENMFWYRQDPGLGLRLIYFSYDVKMKEKGDIPEGYSVSREKKERFSLILESASTNQTSMYLCASSFPNRGEQYFGPGTRLTVT.

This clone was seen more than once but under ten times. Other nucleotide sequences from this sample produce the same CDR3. CDR3 sequence: CASSSGQGRQPQHF. The CDR3 nucleotides read TGTGCCAGCAGTTCCGGACAGGGGCGTCAGCCCCAGCATTTT. The V call is TRBV6-5, the J call TRBJ1-5; 9 nucleotides match TRBD1. The junction had 4 bases not matched to a gene; V was cut back by 4 bases and J by 6 bases. CDR3 length equals 14 residues. Germline values: CDR1 MNHEY, CDR2 SVGAGI.